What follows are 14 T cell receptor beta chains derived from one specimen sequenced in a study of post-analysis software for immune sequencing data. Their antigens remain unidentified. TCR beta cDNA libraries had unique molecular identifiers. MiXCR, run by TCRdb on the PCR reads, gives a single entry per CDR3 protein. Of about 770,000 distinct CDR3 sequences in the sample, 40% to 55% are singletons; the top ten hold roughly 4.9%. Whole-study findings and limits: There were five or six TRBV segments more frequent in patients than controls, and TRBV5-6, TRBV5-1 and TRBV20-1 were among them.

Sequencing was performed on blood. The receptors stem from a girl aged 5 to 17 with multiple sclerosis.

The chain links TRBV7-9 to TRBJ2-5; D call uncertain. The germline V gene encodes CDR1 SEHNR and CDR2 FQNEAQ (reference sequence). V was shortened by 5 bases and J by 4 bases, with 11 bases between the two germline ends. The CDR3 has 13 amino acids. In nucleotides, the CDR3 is TGTGCCAGCAGCCAACAATGGGGAGAGACCCAGTACTTC. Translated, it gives CASSQQWGETQYF.

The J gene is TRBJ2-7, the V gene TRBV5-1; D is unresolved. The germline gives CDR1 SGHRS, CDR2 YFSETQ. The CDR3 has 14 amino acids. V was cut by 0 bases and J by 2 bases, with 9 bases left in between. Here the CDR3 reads CASSLGPSAYEQYF. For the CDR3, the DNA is TGCGCCAGCAGCTTGGGCCCTTCTGCCTACGAGCAGTACTTC.

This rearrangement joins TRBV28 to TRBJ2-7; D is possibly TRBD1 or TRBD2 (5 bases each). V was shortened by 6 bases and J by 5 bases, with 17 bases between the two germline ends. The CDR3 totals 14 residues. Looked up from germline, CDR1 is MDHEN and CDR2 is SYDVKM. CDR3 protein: CASRTPGTLDEQYF. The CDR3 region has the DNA TGTGCCAGCAGAACGCCCGGGACGCTTGACGAGCAGTACTTC.

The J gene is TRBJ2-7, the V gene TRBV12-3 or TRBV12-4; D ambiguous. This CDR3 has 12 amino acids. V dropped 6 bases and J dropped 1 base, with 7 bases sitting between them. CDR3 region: CASRWGSYEQYF. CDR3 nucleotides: TGTGCCAGCAGATGGGGATCCTACGAGCAGTACTTC.

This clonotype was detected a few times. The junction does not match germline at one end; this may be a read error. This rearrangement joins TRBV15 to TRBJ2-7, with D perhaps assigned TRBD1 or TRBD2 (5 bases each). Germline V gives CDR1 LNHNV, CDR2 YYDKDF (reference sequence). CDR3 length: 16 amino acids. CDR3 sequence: CATSRAGQGRSYGQYF. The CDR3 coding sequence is TGTGCCACCAGCAGAGCCGGCCAGGGACGCTCCTACGGGCAGTACTTC.

CDR3: CASSEQDQETQYF. The CDR3 nucleotides read TGTGCCAGCAGTGAACAGGACCAAGAGACCCAGTACTTC. This chain joins TRBV6-1 and TRBJ2-5; no clear D. Looked up from germline, CDR1 is MNHNS and CDR2 is SASEGT. Trimming cost V 2 bases and J 0 bases, with 4 bases left between them. The CDR3 loop spans 13 amino acids.

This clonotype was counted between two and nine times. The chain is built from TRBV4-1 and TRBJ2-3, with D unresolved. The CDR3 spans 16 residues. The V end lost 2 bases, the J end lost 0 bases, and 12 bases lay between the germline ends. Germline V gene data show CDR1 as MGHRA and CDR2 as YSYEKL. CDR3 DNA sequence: TGCGCCAGCAGCCAAATCCGGAGCACTAGCACAGATACGCAGTATTTT. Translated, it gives CASSQIRSTSTDTQYF.

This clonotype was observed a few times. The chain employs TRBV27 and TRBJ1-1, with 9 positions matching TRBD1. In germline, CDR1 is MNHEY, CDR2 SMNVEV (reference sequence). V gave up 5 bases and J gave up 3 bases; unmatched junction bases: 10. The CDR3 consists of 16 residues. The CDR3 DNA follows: TGTGCCAGCAGTGCGATACAGGGGGCGGGAGACACTGAAGCTTTCTTT. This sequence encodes CASSAIQGAGDTEAFF.

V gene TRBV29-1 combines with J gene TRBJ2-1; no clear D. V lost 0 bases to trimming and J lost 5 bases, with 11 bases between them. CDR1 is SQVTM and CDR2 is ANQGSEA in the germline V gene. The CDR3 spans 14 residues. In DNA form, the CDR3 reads TGCAGCGTTGAAGAGCTAAGGGAAGACAATGAGCAGTTCTTC. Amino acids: CSVEELREDNEQFF.

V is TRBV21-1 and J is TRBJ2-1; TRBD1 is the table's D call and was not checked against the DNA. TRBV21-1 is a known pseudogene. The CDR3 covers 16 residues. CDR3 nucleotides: TGTGCCAGCAGCCATTACAGGGGAAGGACCTACAATGAGCAGTTCTTC. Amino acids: CASSHYRGRTYNEQFF.

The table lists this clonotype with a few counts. In DNA, the CDR3 is TGTGCCAGCAGTTACCTCGGGACAGGGGTTTACAATGAGCAGTTCTTC. It encodes CASSYLGTGVYNEQFF. This chain uses TRBV6-5 with TRBJ2-1; TRBD1 aligns across 10 bases. The germline V gene encodes CDR1 MNHEY and CDR2 SVGAGI. The CDR3 runs to 16 residues. J was trimmed by 4 bases and V by 2 bases; bases with no gene match: 5.

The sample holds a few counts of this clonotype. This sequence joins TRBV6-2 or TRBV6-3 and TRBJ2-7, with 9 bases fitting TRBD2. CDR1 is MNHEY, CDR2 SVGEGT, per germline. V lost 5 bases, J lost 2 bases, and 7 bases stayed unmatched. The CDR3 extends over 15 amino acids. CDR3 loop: CASSGGLASTYEQYF. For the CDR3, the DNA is TGTGCCAGCAGTGGGGGACTAGCAAGCACCTACGAGCAGTACTTC.

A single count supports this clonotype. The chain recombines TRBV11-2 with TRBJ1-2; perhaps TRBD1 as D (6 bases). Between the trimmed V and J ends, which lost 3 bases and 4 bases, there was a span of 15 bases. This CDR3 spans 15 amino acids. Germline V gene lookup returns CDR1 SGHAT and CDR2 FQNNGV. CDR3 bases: TGTGCCAGCAGCTTCGTCGGACAGTCGGTCTATGGCTACACCTTC. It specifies CASSFVGQSVYGYTF.

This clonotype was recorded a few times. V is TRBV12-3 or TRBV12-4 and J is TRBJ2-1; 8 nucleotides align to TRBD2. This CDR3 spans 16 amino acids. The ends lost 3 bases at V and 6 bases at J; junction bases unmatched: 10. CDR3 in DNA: TGTGCCAGCAGTTTTCCCCCCAGCGGGAGTGGCAATGAGCAGTTCTTC. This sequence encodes CASSFPPSGSGNEQFF.